The 32 T cell receptor beta chains given below trace back to one sample, sequenced in a study of T cell changes during pregnancy in multiple sclerosis (dated by TCRdb to between 2019 and 2020). Library prep was done by the immunoSEQ multiplex PCR assay. TCRdb holds this immuneACCESS table with in-frame rearrangements only. Some clones are missing; in checked studies, unresolved V genes explain under half, and the rest has no known cause. The sample has around 38,000 clones on record, more than 85% of them singletons. In total, the top ten clones hold around 5.5% of the sample. The input for sequencing was CD8+ T cells from peripheral blood mononuclear cells, taken in the third trimester of pregnancy. These receptors all stem from a female donor with multiple sclerosis, enrolled in a pregnancy study.

J is TRBJ2-5 and V is TRBV7-9, with TRBD2 identical over 11 bases. Trimming at V came to 5 bases and at J to 3 bases, leaving 8 bases not matched to a gene. Germline CDR1 reads SEHNR; CDR2 reads FQNEAQ (reference sequence). The CDR3 extends over 16 amino acids. CDR3 sequence (DNA): TGTGCCAGCAGCCCCCGACTAGCGGGACCCAAAGAGACCCAGTACTTC. This translates into CASSPRLAGPKETQYF. The whole variable domain, filled in from reference TRBV7-9 and TRBJ2-5, reads DTGVSQNPRHKITKRGQNVTFRCDPISEHNRLYWYRQTLGQGPEFLTYFQNEAQLEKSRLLSDRFSAERPKGSFSTLEIQRTEQGDSAMYLCASSPRLAGPKETQYFGPGTRLLVL.

V and J are TRBV28 and TRBJ1-5; maybe TRBD1 (6 bases). This CDR3 is 13 amino acids long. Germline loops: CDR1 MDHEN, CDR2 SYDVKM. Trimming pared 5 bases from V and 7 bases from J, leaving 12 bases between. CDR3 nucleotides: TGTGCCAGCAGTCTAAGACAGGAGCAGCCCCAGCATTTT. The encoded protein is CASSLRQEQPQHF. The full variable domain, rest sourced from reference TRBV28 and TRBJ1-5, is DVKVTQSSRYLVKRTGEKVFLECVQDMDHENMFWYRQDPGLGLRLIYFSYDVKMKEKGDIPEGYSVSREKKERFSLILESASTNQTSMYLCASSLRQEQPQHFGDGTRLSIL.

CDR3 in amino acids: CASSPRTENTIYF. The CDR3 DNA reads as TGTGCCAGCAGTCCCCGGACAGAAAACACCATATATTTT. V usage is TRBV25-1 and J usage is TRBJ1-3; a weak D match, TRBD1 (6 bases). V shed 5 bases and J shed 6 bases, with 11 bases lying between them. The germline gives CDR1 MGHDK, CDR2 SYGVNS. The CDR3 has 13 residues.

V is TRBV2 and J is TRBJ1-5; 7 positions match TRBD1. The CDR3 has 13 residues. Germline V lookup: CDR1 SNHLY, CDR2 FYNNEI. V lost 9 bases to trimming and J lost 7 bases; unmatched junction nucleotides: 9. DNA for the CDR3: TGTGCCAGTAAGACAGGGTCGAACCAGCCCCAGCATTTT. It specifies CASKTGSNQPQHF.

The rearrangement links TRBV4-3 to TRBJ2-7; 7 nucleotides agree with TRBD2. Germline V gene data show CDR1 as LGHNA and CDR2 as YSLEER. The CDR3 is made up of 17 amino acids. The V segment lost 0 bases and the J segment 0 bases; nucleotides outside the gene matches: 8. Here the CDR3 DNA reads TGCGCCAGCAGCCAAGACCCAAGCGGGACCAGCTCCTACGAGCAGTACTTC. Protein: CASSQDPSGTSSYEQYF.

This clone was detected only a few times. The rearrangement uses TRBV27 and TRBJ1-5; D is uncertain. The germline V and J ends were trimmed by 2 bases and 4 bases, with 9 bases remaining between them. Germline V gene lookup returns CDR1 MNHEY and CDR2 SMNVEV (reference sequence). CDR3 length: 14 residues. CDR3 in DNA: TGTGCCAGCAGTTTAAGCAGGTCTAATCAGCCCCAGCATTTT. Its protein product is CASSLSRSNQPQHF.

The chain combines TRBV4-1 with TRBJ1-2; TRBD1 agrees at 9 bases. This CDR3 spans 15 amino acids. Germline V gene sequence: CDR1 MGHRA, CDR2 YSYEKL. V gave up 3 bases and J gave up 2 bases; unmatched junction bases: 4. CDR3 coding DNA: TGCGCCAGCAGCCAGAGTGGACAGGGGAACTATGGCTACACCTTC. It yields the protein CASSQSGQGNYGYTF.

CDR3: CASSLDPSSYNEQFF. The CDR3 DNA reads TGTGCCAGCAGCTTGGACCCGAGCTCCTACAATGAGCAGTTCTTC. V is TRBV5-6 and J is TRBJ2-1, with unresolved D. V lost 0 bases and J lost 0, with 7 bases in between. Looked up from germline, CDR1 is SGHDT and CDR2 is YYEEEE. The CDR3 has 15 residues.

The gene calls are TRBV7-9 and TRBJ2-5; D is unclear. CDR3 length: 13 residues. V was trimmed by 5 bases and J by 4 bases, leaving 11 bases between them. Germline V gene data show CDR1 as SEHNR and CDR2 as FQNEAQ (reference sequence). CDR3 sequence reads: CASSPPGGETQYF. In nucleotides, the CDR3 is TGTGCCAGCAGCCCCCCCGGCGGAGAGACCCAGTACTTC.

The chain couples TRBV4-3 to TRBJ1-1; the D is unclear. The ends were cut back, 6 bases at V and 1 base at J, with 12 bases in the middle. The germline V gene has CDR1 LGHNA and CDR2 YSLEER. The CDR3 totals 14 residues. This chain's CDR3 is CASSFESGNTEAFF. As DNA, the CDR3 is TGCGCCAGCAGTTTCGAGAGCGGGAACACTGAAGCTTTCTTT.

CDR3 coding DNA: TGTGCCAGCAGCGGAGGAGCTGAAGCTTTCTTT. Translation gives CASSGGAEAFF. This chain joins TRBV9 and TRBJ1-1; D not certain. CDR1 and CDR2 from the germline V gene are SGDLS and YYNGEE. CDR3 length: 11 residues. The germline V and J ends were trimmed by 3 bases and 6 bases, with 6 bases remaining between them. Supplemented by reference TRBV9 and TRBJ1-1, the full variable domain reads DSGVTQTPKHLITATGQRVTLRCSPRSGDLSVYWYQQSLDQGLQFLIQYYNGEERAKGNILERFSAQQFPDLHSELNLSSLELGDSALYFCASSGGAEAFFGQGTRLTVV.

V gene TRBV28 combines with J gene TRBJ2-3; possible D gene TRBD2, 6 bases. Looked up from germline, CDR1 is MDHEN and CDR2 is SYDVKM. V dropped 5 bases and J dropped 2 bases, with 17 bases sitting between them. The CDR3 spans 16 residues. The CDR3 region is CASSPPLADLTDTQYF. CDR3 DNA sequence: TGTGCCAGCAGTCCCCCATTAGCGGACCTCACAGATACGCAGTATTTT.

This chain links TRBV9 with TRBJ2-1; D is perhaps TRBD1 (6 bases). Germline V lookup: CDR1 SGDLS, CDR2 YYNGEE. The V gene lost 3 bases and the J gene lost 6 bases, with 13 bases spanning the gap. This CDR3 is built from 14 residues. DNA for the CDR3: TGTGCCAGCAGCGCGGGACATAGCATCAATGAGCAGTTCTTC. Translating it yields CASSAGHSINEQFF.

V gene TRBV5-6 combines with J gene TRBJ1-5; 10 nucleotides align to TRBD1. Looked up from germline, CDR1 is SGHDT and CDR2 is YYEEEE. Trimming cost V 4 bases and J 5 bases; bases outside gene matches: 15. The CDR3 sequence is 18 residues long. The chain's CDR3 is CASSLYRDRGRWHQPQHF. The CDR3 region has the DNA TGTGCCAGCAGCCTCTATCGGGACAGGGGTAGGTGGCATCAGCCCCAGCATTTT.

The chain is built from TRBV9 and TRBJ2-1; TRBD2 matches at 11 bases. Germline CDR1 SGDLS, CDR2 YYNGEE. The CDR3 spans 15 residues. J was trimmed by 5 bases and V by 3 bases; bases with no gene match: 4. The CDR3 sequence: CASSDGTSGNNEQFF. CDR3 DNA: TGTGCCAGCAGCGACGGGACTAGCGGCAACAATGAGCAGTTCTTC. The entire variable domain, with the rest obtained from reference TRBV9 and TRBJ2-1, is as follows: DSGVTQTPKHLITATGQRVTLRCSPRSGDLSVYWYQQSLDQGLQFLIQYYNGEERAKGNILERFSAQQFPDLHSELNLSSLELGDSALYFCASSDGTSGNNEQFFGPGTRLTVL.

This chain connects TRBV14 to TRBJ2-1; no clear D. The CDR3 consists of 16 residues. Looked up from germline, CDR1 is SGHDN and CDR2 is FVKESK. V was shortened by 1 base and J by 1 base, with 11 bases between the two germline ends. The CDR3 reads CASSQVWQDSYNEQFF. CDR3 coding DNA: TGTGCCAGCAGCCAAGTGTGGCAGGATTCCTACAATGAGCAGTTCTTC.

V and J are TRBV13 and TRBJ2-7; tentatively, D is TRBD2 (6 bases). The CDR3 sequence is 13 residues long. Germline loops: CDR1 PRHDT, CDR2 FYEKMQ (reference sequence). Trimming removed 0 bases at V and 6 bases at J, with 9 bases between. The CDR3 spells CASSLGLGGEQYF. DNA of the CDR3: TGTGCCAGCAGCTTAGGCCTCGGGGGCGAGCAGTACTTC.

The rearrangement links TRBV30 to TRBJ2-7; D perhaps matches TRBD2 (5 bases). With 0 bases removed from V and 8 bases from J, the gap between germline ends came to 14 bases. This CDR3 spans 13 amino acids. The V gene's germline CDR1 is GTSNPN and CDR2 SVGIG (reference sequence). CDR3: CAWSVAELDKQYF. For the CDR3, the DNA is TGTGCCTGGAGTGTCGCGGAACTAGACAAGCAGTACTTC. Full variable domain (missing parts from reference TRBV30 and TRBJ2-7): SQTIHQWPATLVQPVGSPLSLECTVEGTSNPNLYWYRQAAGRGLQLLFYSVGIGQISSEVPQNLSASRPQDRQFILSSKKLLLSDSGFYLCAWSVAELDKQYFGPGTRLTVT.

The V gene is TRBV6-1, the J gene TRBJ2-4; tentative D call: TRBD1 (6 bases). The CDR3 has 15 amino acids. The V and J ends lost 3 bases and 3 bases respectively, with 12 bases between them. Germline CDR1 is MNHNS and CDR2 is SASEGT. The CDR3 spells CASSDPGAGKNIQYF. CDR3 in DNA: TGTGCCAGCAGTGACCCAGGGGCCGGCAAAAACATTCAGTACTTC.

The V call is TRBV9, the J call TRBJ1-2; D call uncertain. This CDR3 has 13 residues. Looked up from germline, CDR1 is SGDLS and CDR2 is YYNGEE. Between the trimmed V and J ends, which lost 0 bases and 3 bases, there was a span of 6 bases. CDR3 nucleotide sequence: TGTGCCAGCAGCGTAGGAAGAGACTATGGCTACACCTTC. Its translation: CASSVGRDYGYTF.

The chain uses TRBV7-9 and TRBJ1-2; 7 nucleotides line up with TRBD1. Trimming removed 5 bases from V and 0 bases from J; junction bases left unmatched: 6. The CDR3 is made up of 15 amino acids. Germline V gene data show CDR1 as SEHNR and CDR2 as FQNEAQ (reference sequence). CDR3 DNA: TGTGCCAGCAGCGACCGGGACAGAGCTAACTATGGCTACACCTTC. Translation: CASSDRDRANYGYTF.

The chain carries TRBV4-3 and TRBJ2-7, with a tentative D call TRBD1 (6 bases). Between the trimmed V and J ends, which lost 5 bases and 7 bases, there was a span of 18 bases. This CDR3 spans 14 amino acids. Germline loops: CDR1 LGHNA, CDR2 YSLEER. CDR3 sequence reads: CASSMGAFSGEQYF. In nucleotides, the CDR3 is TGCGCCAGCAGCATGGGGGCATTCTCGGGGGAGCAGTACTTC.

The chain employs TRBV28 and TRBJ2-1; 9 positions match TRBD2. The germline V gene encodes CDR1 MDHEN and CDR2 SYDVKM. The CDR3 has 17 amino acids. After removal of 5 bases from V and 5 bases from J, the junction contained 13 bases not matched to a gene. CDR3 nucleotides: TGTGCCAGCAGTACTCGGGTAGCGGGAGTAGTAAACAATGAGCAGTTCTTC. Its protein product is CASSTRVAGVVNNEQFF.

Concerning this clone: A junction boundary mismatches the germline segment, possibly from a read error. This chain links TRBV5-1 with TRBJ2-1, with TRBD2 matching 7 bases. The CDR3 length is 11 residues. The V gene's germline CDR1 is SGHRS and CDR2 YFSETQ. The CDR3 DNA reads as TGCACCAGCAGCTTGGGGGGGGAGGCGTTCTTC. This codes for CTSSLGGEAFF.

J is TRBJ2-7 and V is TRBV29-1; TRBD2 matches at 8 bases. CDR3 length: 15 residues. After removal of 4 bases from V and 9 bases from J, the junction contained 17 bases not matched to a gene. Germline V lookup: CDR1 SQVTM, CDR2 ANQGSEA. The CDR3: CSVAGGAGEVVVQYF. The CDR3 coding sequence is TGCAGCGTTGCCGGGGGGGCGGGGGAGGTCGTCGTGCAGTACTTC.

The V and J genes are TRBV11-2 and TRBJ1-4; 8 bases are a match to TRBD1. CDR1 SGHAT and CDR2 FQNNGV come from the germline V gene. The CDR3 is made up of 17 amino acids. J gave up 0 bases and V 5 bases, and 8 bases lay outside the gene matches. CDR3 bases: TGTGCCAGCAGCCTCGGACAGGGTGGCGCAACTAATGAAAAACTGTTTTTT. This gives the protein CASSLGQGGATNEKLFF.

V and J are TRBV4-3 and TRBJ2-3, with 8 bases fitting TRBD2. Looked up from germline, CDR1 is LGHNA and CDR2 is YSLEER. Trimming took 1 base from V and 0 from J; bases not matched to a gene: 9. The CDR3 covers 18 residues. The CDR3 loop is CASSQVNPAGESTDTQYF. The DNA for the CDR3 is TGCGCCAGCAGCCAAGTAAACCCAGCGGGAGAAAGCACAGATACGCAGTATTTT.

This sequence joins TRBV29-1 and TRBJ1-5, with D possibly matching TRBD1 (5 bases). V was clipped by 4 bases and J by 5 bases, with 12 bases between them. This CDR3 spans 13 amino acids. Germline values: CDR1 SQVTM, CDR2 ANQGSEA. The CDR3 here is CSVGGRGDQPQHF. The DNA of the CDR3 is TGCAGCGTTGGGGGCCGAGGCGATCAGCCCCAGCATTTT.

Of note for this clone: Its ends do not fully match the called genes, so a read error is possible. The chain uses TRBV7-7 and TRBJ2-3; 7 bases are a match to TRBD2. The CDR3 consists of 15 residues. Germline V gene sequence: CDR1 SSHAT, CDR2 FNYEAQ (reference sequence). This CDR3 is CASSLGGSPTDTQYF. The CDR3 DNA sequence: TGTGCTAGCAGCTTGGGCGGGAGTCCCACAGATACGCAGTATTTT.

The V gene is TRBV7-2, the J gene TRBJ2-7, with a weak D call TRBD2 (7 bases). Germline-derived CDR1 and CDR2 are SGHTA and FQGNSA. Trimming left V 5 bases short and J 4 bases short, with 21 bases between. The CDR3 contains 16 residues. The CDR3 DNA reads as TGTGCCAGCAGCCCCGCTGGGGGAGGGGGACTGTACGAGCAGTACTTC. Its protein is CASSPAGGGGLYEQYF.

V gene TRBV11-2 combines with J gene TRBJ2-7, with TRBD2 matching 9 bases. Trimming removed 3 bases from V and 3 bases from J; junction bases left unmatched: 3. CDR3 length: 14 amino acids. Germline V CDR1 and CDR2: SGHAT, FQNNGV. Here the CDR3 DNA reads TGTGCCAGCAGCTTCGCGGGAGGGAGCTACGAGCAGTACTTC. Protein sequence: CASSFAGGSYEQYF.

The chain joins TRBV6-5 to TRBJ2-5; 7 nucleotides agree with TRBD1. V lost 6 bases, J lost 5 bases, and 9 bases stayed unmatched. The CDR3 is made up of 14 amino acids. From germline, CDR1 is MNHEY and CDR2 SVGAGI. CDR3 sequence reads: CASRLQGNLETQYF. Written as DNA, the CDR3 is TGTGCCAGCAGGCTACAGGGGAACTTGGAGACCCAGTACTTC.